The sequence of this TCR beta chain was determined in a study of cytomegalovirus exposure and HLA in healthy donors. Across the study: According to later analysis, the same platform produced the 130 or so validation and several hundred first-cohort repertoires.

Produced via immunoSEQ multiplex PCR; TCRdb's table is partial and in-frame only. The sample shows under 150,000 clones, 70% to 90% of them seen only once. Study conclusions and caveats: According to a subsequent analysis, TCR clusters from the first cohort were inclined to appear together in the 120 validation repertoires. The authors enumerated under 200 TCR beta chains as linked to cytomegalovirus. Among TCR sequences, most were rare, though some public TCRs appeared in many donors.

Details on this clone: Its specificity is unknown.

CDR1 and CDR2 (germline): MDHEN, SYDVKM. V dropped 4 bases and J dropped 3; count of bases not matched to a gene: 9. The CDR3 length is 16 residues. The chain is built from TRBV28 and TRBJ1-1, with 9 bases lining up with TRBD1. Source material: PBMCs. This receptor was identified in a woman under 30 in good health and CMV-seronegative. CDR3 DNA sequence: TGTGCCAGCAGTTCCGGGACAGGGCTGAGGTACACTGAAGCTTTCTTT. Its translation is CASSSGTGLRYTEAFF.